This T cell receptor (beta chain) was retrieved from a study of regulatory T cells in long-lasting Graves disease. Time point meaning: persistent/refractory GD, antithyroid drugs over 5 years with positive TRAb. PBMC-extracted RNA yielded the TCR library. Points from the study as a whole: TRBV28, TRBJ1-2 and TRBJ2-5 emerged as the favored segments in persistent disease.

With iRepertoire HTBI primers and Arm-PCR of CDR3 regions, TCR beta libraries were built. In TCRdb, the multiplex PCR reads were re-called with MiXCR into one record per CDR3 protein. The sample comprises 500,000 to 800,000 distinct CDR3 sequences, 30% of which are singletons, and around 42% rests with the top ten. Many counts were recorded for this clonotype. Its specificity is unknown. V trimming: 7 bases; J trimming: 3 bases; junction bases outside the gene matches: 4. This CDR3 is 13 amino acids long. Germline lookup yields CDR1 WSHSY and CDR2 SAAADI. The chain recombines TRBV10-2 with TRBJ2-7, with TRBD2 identical over 9 bases. The origin of this receptor is a female donor with Graves disease. Here the sequenced sample was peripheral blood mononuclear cells (PBMCs), taken when the disease was refractory, from a patient treated with antithyroid drugs. The CDR3 sequence is CASMVAGVYEQYF. CDR3 DNA sequence: TGCGCCAGCATGGTAGCGGGAGTCTACGAGCAGTACTTC.